This T cell receptor (beta chain) appears in the sequencing data of a study of tumor-infiltrating lymphocytes in primary liver carcinoma. A constant-region primer served to make TCR beta cDNA from around 500 ng total RNA. Three nested multiplex PCR rounds, a slightly modified ARM-PCR, produced the libraries for TCR beta. It was with TRBV1-TRBV30 forward primers and a C-beta reverse primer that the first two PCR rounds were run, at about 10 cycles each. TCRdb processed the multiplex PCR reads anew with MiXCR; each CDR3 protein has one entry. There are tens of thousands of distinct CDR3 sequences in the sample; roughly 71% occur only once, and less than 30% lies in the top ten. CDR3 length: 18 amino acids. Germline-derived CDR1 and CDR2 are SGHDN and FVKESK. Investigators took RNA and DNA out together from roughly 21-30 mg of unsorted bulk tissue.

This sequence was found in a man aged 40-55 years with primary liver carcinoma and hepatitis B virus infection. Material: tumor-adjacent normal liver tissue. V is TRBV14 and J is TRBJ1-1, with no clear D. CDR3 DNA sequence: TGTGGTAGCAGCCAAGATTGGAGGACTGGTGGTGGGAACACTGAAGCTTTCTTT. It translates to CGSSQDWRTGGGNTEAFF.